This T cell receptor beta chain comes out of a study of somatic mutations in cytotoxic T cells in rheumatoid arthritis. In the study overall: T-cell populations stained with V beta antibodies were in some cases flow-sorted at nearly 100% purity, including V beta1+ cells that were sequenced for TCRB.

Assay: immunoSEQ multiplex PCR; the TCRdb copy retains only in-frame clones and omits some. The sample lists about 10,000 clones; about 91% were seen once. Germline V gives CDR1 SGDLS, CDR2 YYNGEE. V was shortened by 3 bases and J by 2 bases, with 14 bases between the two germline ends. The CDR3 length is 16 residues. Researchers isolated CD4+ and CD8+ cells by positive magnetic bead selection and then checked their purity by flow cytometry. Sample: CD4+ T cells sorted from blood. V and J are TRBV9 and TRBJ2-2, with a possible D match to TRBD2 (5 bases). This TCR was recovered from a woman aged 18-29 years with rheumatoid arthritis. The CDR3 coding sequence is TGTGCCAGCAGCGCAATAGAGGGTTTTAACACCGGGGAGCTGTTTTTT. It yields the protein CASSAIEGFNTGELFF.